The rows below give T cell receptor beta chains drawn from one sample of a study of early T cells in non-severe SARS-CoV-2 infection. TCRdb independently ran MiXCR on the 5' RACE reads; one entry per CDR3 protein. The sample carries under 100,000 distinct CDR3 sequences, about an eighth recorded once. Sequenced input: whole blood. These receptors were obtained from an adult who was a healthcare worker with PCR-confirmed SARS-CoV-2 infection or an uninfected control (not recorded which). Both conserved end residues are part of each CDR3. A D gene is named only where the DNA matches it firmly. For some rows the clone size is stated as once, few or many, or as a class when expanded; others skip it.

J gene | D gene | V gene | clone size | CDR3 protein | CDR3 DNA
TRBJ2-7 | . | TRBV11-2 | many | CASRALRRTFNSYEQYF | TGTGCCAGCAGGGCTTTAAGGAGGACGTTCAACTCCTACGAGCAGTACTTC
TRBJ1-2 | . | TRBV10-3 | many | CAITIDSSYGYTF | TGTGCCATCACGATTGACAGTTCCTATGGCTACACCTTC
TRBJ1-5 | . | TRBV12-3/TRBV12-4 | . | CASSPRSSQSNQPQHF | TGTGCCAGCAGTCCCAGAAGTTCACAGTCCAATCAGCCCCAGCATTTT
TRBJ2-2 | TRBD1 | TRBV29-1 | few | CSVRQGSTGELFF | TGCAGCGTCCGACAGGGTTCCACCGGGGAGCTGTTTTTT
TRBJ2-7 | . | TRBV3-1 | . | CASSPSGTEQYF | TGTGCCAGCAGCCCCTCCGGAACCGAGCAGTACTTC
TRBJ2-7 | . | TRBV7-8 | few | CASSPHQGPSYEQYF | TGTGCCAGCAGCCCGCACCAAGGGCCCTCCTACGAGCAGTACTTC
TRBJ2-1 | TRBD2 | TRBV7-3 | many | CASSLIPSGNEQFF | TGTGCCAGCAGCTTAATTCCTAGCGGAAATGAGCAGTTCTTC
TRBJ2-5 | . | TRBV5-1 | . | CASKLQSGSETQYF | TGCGCCAGCAAACTACAAAGCGGGTCGGAGACCCAGTACTTC
TRBJ2-2 | TRBD2 | TRBV12-5 | . | CASGLGTSGRNTGELFF | TGTGCTAGTGGTTTGGGGACTAGCGGTCGGAACACCGGGGAGCTGTTTTTT
TRBJ1-2 | TRBD1 | TRBV5-1 | . | CASRETGNPHRYTF | TGCGCCAGCCGTGAGACAGGGAACCCCCATCGCTACACCTTC
TRBJ2-1 | TRBD1 | TRBV29-1 | few | CSVEGTGPWNEQFF | TGCAGCGTTGAGGGGACAGGGCCGTGGAATGAGCAGTTCTTC
TRBJ1-1 | TRBD1 | TRBV27 | few | CASRGQARTEAFF | TGTGCCAGCAGGGGACAGGCCAGGACTGAAGCTTTCTTT
TRBJ1-5 | . | TRBV12-3/TRBV12-4 | few | CASTTDGPNQPQHF | TGTGCCAGCACCACTGATGGGCCCAATCAGCCCCAGCATTTT
TRBJ2-1 | TRBD2 | TRBV24-1 | many | CATSDAGLGINEQFF | TGTGCCACCAGTGACGCGGGACTAGGGATCAATGAGCAGTTCTTC
TRBJ2-3 | TRBD2 | TRBV7-6 | few | CASSQIPGTSGSTDTQYF | TGTGCCAGCAGCCAGATCCCCGGGACTAGCGGAAGCACAGATACGCAGTATTTT
TRBJ2-3 | . | TRBV7-6 | . | CASSLAAGLGTDTQYF | TGTGCCAGCAGCTTAGCGGCGGGGCTAGGCACAGATACGCAGTATTTT
TRBJ2-5 | . | TRBV21-1 | . | CASQRDRETQYF | TGTGCCAGCCAACGGGACAGAGAGACCCAGTACTTC
TRBJ2-3 | TRBD2 | TRBV20-1 | few | CSARAGGNTDTQYF | TGCAGTGCCCGAGCGGGGGGGAACACAGATACGCAGTATTTT
TRBJ1-3 | TRBD1 | TRBV10-3 | . | CATSPTGTGAGFIYF | TGTGCCACCTCCCCTACCGGGACAGGTGCCGGATTCATATATTTT
TRBJ2-1 | TRBD2 | TRBV19 | few | CASSSRRPSGYNEQFF | TGTGCCAGTAGTAGCCGCAGGCCTAGCGGATACAATGAGCAGTTCTTC
TRBJ2-1 | TRBD1 | TRBV20-1 | many | CSAREAPRQGVTSYNEQFF | TGCAGTGCTAGAGAGGCCCCTCGACAGGGGGTAACCTCCTACAATGAGCAGTTCTTC
TRBJ1-1 | TRBD1 | TRBV5-6 | few | CASSYPRQGSRTEAFF | TGTGCCAGCAGCTACCCCCGACAGGGGAGTCGCACTGAAGCTTTCTTT